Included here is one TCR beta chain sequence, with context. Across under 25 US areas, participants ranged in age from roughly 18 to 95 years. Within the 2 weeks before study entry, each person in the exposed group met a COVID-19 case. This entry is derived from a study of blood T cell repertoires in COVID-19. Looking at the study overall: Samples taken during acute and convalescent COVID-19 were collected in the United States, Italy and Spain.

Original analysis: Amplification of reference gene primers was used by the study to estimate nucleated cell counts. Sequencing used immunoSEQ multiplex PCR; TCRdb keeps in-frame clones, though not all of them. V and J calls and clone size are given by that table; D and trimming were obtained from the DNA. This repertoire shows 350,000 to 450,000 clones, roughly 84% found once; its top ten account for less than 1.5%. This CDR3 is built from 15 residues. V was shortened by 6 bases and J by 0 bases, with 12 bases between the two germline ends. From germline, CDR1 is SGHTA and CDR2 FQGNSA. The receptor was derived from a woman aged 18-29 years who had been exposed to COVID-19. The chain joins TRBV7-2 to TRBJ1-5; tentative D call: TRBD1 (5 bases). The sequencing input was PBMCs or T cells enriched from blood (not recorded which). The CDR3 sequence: CASRPDRYSNQPQHF. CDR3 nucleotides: TGTGCCAGCAGACCTGACAGATATAGCAATCAGCCCCAGCATTTT.